These T cell receptor beta chains were read from a single sample in a study of blood T cell repertoires in COVID-19. TCRdb's table, derived via immunoSEQ multiplex PCR, lists solely in-frame clones and lacks some. The table shows roughly 230,000 clones, with roughly nine tenths occurring only once. The sample comprised PBMCs or T cells enriched from blood (not recorded which). Source of these receptors: a woman aged 25 to 45 with acute COVID-19. Both conserved end residues are part of each CDR3.

TRBJ2-2 TRBV6-5 CASTLTENTGELFF
TRBJ2-7 TRBV19 CASRSTGGEQYF
TRBJ1-5 TRBV18 CASSISVGNQPQHF
TRBJ1-1 TRBV5-1 CASSLNTQNTEAFF
TRBJ1-2 TRBV19 CASSDRDRGNYGYTF
TRBJ1-6 TRBV7-8 CASSLDVGSNSPLHF
TRBJ1-2 TRBV29-1 CSVEGQQYGYTF
TRBJ2-2 TRBV2 CASSPLAGVTGELFF
TRBJ2-1 TRBV19 CASSRTGRSSDEQFF
TRBJ2-2 TRBV10-1 CASSDPGGGKFGELFF
TRBJ2-1 TRBV9 CASSVIGGNEQFF
TRBJ2-7 TRBV19 CASSDLAAGNSYEQYF
TRBJ1-5 TRBV5-4 CASSPQGSNQPQHF
TRBJ1-6 TRBV5-5 CASSLGDRYNSPLHF
TRBJ2-3 TRBV19 CASSMGPSTDTQYF
TRBJ1-5 TRBV9 CASSVNDQPQHF
TRBJ2-7 TRBV7-2 CASSLVWGQGIHEQYF
TRBJ1-4 TRBV19 CASSPINRATNEKLFF
TRBJ2-7 TRBV21-1 CASLPSPGTDSYDYEQYF
TRBJ2-1 TRBV3-1/TRBV3-2 CASSQVSSKPREQFF
TRBJ2-2 TRBV6-4 CASRAGTGIPGELFF
TRBJ1-1 TRBV28 CASSFGEAFF
TRBJ2-5 TRBV2 CASTRDFGETQYF
TRBJ1-1 TRBV15 CATSRDLEGGRTEAFF
TRBJ1-5 TRBV30 CAWSVLSTAGQPQHF
TRBJ1-3 TRBV9 CASSVSGRGSGNTIYF
TRBJ1-6 TRBV5-1 CASSLAGEGLGNSPLHF